This T cell receptor (beta chain) was documented in a study of OX40 agonist ivuxolimab in advanced cancers. Overall study: A diagnosis of hepatocellular carcinoma, melanoma, renal cell or head and neck cancer was present in dose-escalation patients.

Study-wide points: CD4+ T cells averaged fewer expanded clones than CD8+ T cells.

Profiled with immunoSEQ multiplex PCR; TCRdb holds only in-frame clones, not every one. The sample records tens of thousands of clones, about 90% being singletons. To note about this clone: Its antigen is not known.

Patients were ruled out by autoimmune disease history or systemic immunosuppression. The CDR3 has 17 amino acids. CDR1 SGHTA and CDR2 FQGNSA come from the germline V gene. Losses at the gene ends were 1 base for V and 9 bases for J; bases not matched to a gene: 15. This clonotype was obtained from an adult with an advanced solid tumor such as melanoma, head and neck, liver or kidney cancer. V and J are TRBV7-2 and TRBJ2-1; 7 positions agree with TRBD2. Sequencing used CD4+ or CD8+ T cells sorted from blood, obtained in a trial of the OX40 agonist ivuxolimab. The CDR3 sequence: CASSLGRSSGKSLEQFF. The DNA for the CDR3 is TGTGCCAGCAGCTTAGGTCGGTCGAGCGGGAAAAGTCTTGAGCAGTTCTTC.